Shown below are 8 T cell receptor beta chains from a single sample sequenced in a study of blood T cell repertoires in COVID-19. Produced via immunoSEQ multiplex PCR; TCRdb's table is partial and in-frame only. In the table there are over 200,000 clones, around 80% of which are singletons. The sequenced sample was peripheral blood. The receptors derive from a man aged 35-49 years with active or convalescent COVID-19.

This clone was seen only a few times. J is TRBJ2-1 and V is TRBV11-3, with 8 bases that match TRBD1. V lost 0 bases, J lost 9 bases, and 13 bases stayed unmatched. The length of the CDR3 is 17 residues. Germline-derived CDR1 and CDR2 are SGHNT and YENEEA. This CDR3 reads CASSLDSRGRLGVEQFF. CDR3 in DNA: TGTGCCAGCAGCTTAGATAGCAGGGGGCGATTAGGGGTTGAGCAGTTCTTC.

The CDR3 DNA reads as TGCGCCAGCAGCTGGACAGACGATCAAGAGACCCAGTACTTC. This sequence encodes CASSWTDDQETQYF. This chain uses TRBV5-1 with TRBJ2-5, with D possibly being TRBD1 (6 bases). This CDR3 contains 14 residues. Trimming took off 3 bases at V and 2 bases at J, with 11 bases between the two ends. The germline gives CDR1 SGHRS, CDR2 YFSETQ.

This clone was seen once. This rearrangement joins TRBV2 to TRBJ2-3, with a possible D match to TRBD1 (6 bases). Germline CDR1 is SNHLY and CDR2 is FYNNEI. Trimming removed 4 bases at V and 1 base at J, with 15 bases between. The CDR3 extends over 16 amino acids. The CDR3 DNA sequence: TGTGCCAGCAGTGGGTTTGGGGGCGTGGGCACAGATACGCAGTATTTT. Protein sequence: CASSGFGGVGTDTQYF.

The J gene is TRBJ1-5, the V gene TRBV19; the match to TRBD1 covers 10 bases. The CDR3 contains 13 residues. V lost 7 bases to trimming and J lost 7 bases; unmatched junction nucleotides: 4. Germline CDR1 and CDR2: LNHDA and SQIVND (reference sequence). CDR3 residues: CASTTGGWQPQHF. CDR3 in DNA: TGTGCCAGTACGACAGGGGGCTGGCAGCCCCAGCATTTT.

The chain has TRBV30 and TRBJ2-5; D is possibly TRBD1 (6 bases). V was trimmed by 2 bases and J by 5 bases, leaving 15 bases between them. This CDR3 comprises 14 residues. CDR1 and CDR2 from the germline V gene are GTSNPN and SVGIG (reference sequence). CDR3 sequence (DNA): TGTGCCTGGAGTAGAGGGTCAGGGGAGGAGACCCAGTACTTC. This sequence encodes CAWSRGSGEETQYF.

The gene calls are TRBV5-6 and TRBJ1-1, with D perhaps TRBD1 (5 bases). The germline V gene has CDR1 SGHDT and CDR2 YYEEEE. The length of the CDR3 is 14 residues. Trimming removed 2 bases at V and 1 base at J, with 9 bases between. The CDR3 is CASSLDSENTEAFF. DNA for the CDR3: TGTGCCAGCAGCTTAGACAGCGAGAACACTGAAGCTTTCTTT.

This chain joins TRBV14 and TRBJ1-2; no reliable D call. CDR3 size: 12 residues. V lost 0 bases to trimming and J lost 5 bases, with 4 bases between them. The germline CDR1 and CDR2 sequences are SGHDN and FVKESK. CDR3 DNA sequence: TGTGCCAGCAGCCAAGATCGTTATGGCTACACCTTC. Its protein product is CASSQDRYGYTF.

The CDR3: CASSYGATGGLYGYTF. The CDR3 DNA follows: TGTGCCAGCAGTTACGGGGCGACAGGGGGCTTGTATGGCTACACCTTC. The chain has TRBV6-5 and TRBJ1-2; 10 bases fit TRBD1. Germline CDR1 reads MNHEY; CDR2 reads SVGAGI. The trim removed 2 bases at V and 5 bases at J, leaving 8 bases unmatched. The CDR3 spans 16 residues.